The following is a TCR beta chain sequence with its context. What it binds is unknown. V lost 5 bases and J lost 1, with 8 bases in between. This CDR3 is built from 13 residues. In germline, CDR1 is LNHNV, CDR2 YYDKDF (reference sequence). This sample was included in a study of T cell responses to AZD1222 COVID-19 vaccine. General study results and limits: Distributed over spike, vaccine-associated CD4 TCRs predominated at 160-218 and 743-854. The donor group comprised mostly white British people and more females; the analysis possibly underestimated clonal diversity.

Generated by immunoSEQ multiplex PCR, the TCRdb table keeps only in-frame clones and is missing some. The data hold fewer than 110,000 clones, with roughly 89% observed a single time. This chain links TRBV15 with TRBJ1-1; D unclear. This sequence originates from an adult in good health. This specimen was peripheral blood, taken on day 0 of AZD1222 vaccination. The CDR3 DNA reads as TGTGCCACCAGCGTGAAAAAGAACACTGAAGCTTTCTTT. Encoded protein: CATSVKKNTEAFF.